This passage covers 8 T cell receptor beta chains from one sample sequenced in a study of shared clonotypes between healthy human individuals. Sequenced by immunoSEQ multiplex PCR; TCRdb stores in-frame clones only, minus some. Of around 2.1 million clones listed, approximately 94% are singletons. Naive CD8 populations comprised CD45RO-negative cells positively selected for CCR7, excluding terminally differentiated effector memory CD45RA+ cells. The sample taken for sequencing was naive CD8+ T cells from PBMCs. The origin of the receptors is a man younger than 35 in good health. Some clones in this sample may be carry-over from other donors' samples.

The sample holds one count of this clone. The genes are TRBV15 and TRBJ2-3, with 13 positions matching TRBD2. The CDR3 is 20 residues long. The ends lost 5 bases at V and 4 bases at J; junction bases unmatched: 18. Germline V gives CDR1 LNHNV, CDR2 YYDKDF (reference sequence). CDR3 loop: CATSGHPGPLTSGRADTQYF. CDR3 coding DNA: TGTGCCACCAGCGGCCACCCAGGACCGCTTACTAGCGGGAGGGCAGATACGCAGTATTTT.

With regard to this clone: The identical CDR3 is also encoded by other nucleotide sequences in the sample. V is TRBV10-3 and J is TRBJ2-7; D is perhaps TRBD1 (5 bases). The V gene's germline CDR1 is ENHRY and CDR2 SYGVKD. V lost 3 bases and J 1 base, leaving 10 bases between the germline ends. The CDR3 is made up of 14 amino acids. DNA of the CDR3: TGTGCCATCAGTGATGGGGCCTCTTCCTACGAGCAGTACTTC. It specifies CAISDGASSYEQYF.

The chain uses TRBV7-9 and TRBJ1-2; a weak D match, TRBD1 (6 bases). This CDR3 has 15 residues. V lost 7 bases and J 6 bases, leaving 21 bases between the germline ends. The germline V gene has CDR1 SEHNR and CDR2 FQNEAQ (reference sequence). CDR3 sequence reads: CASTVGTAAGDGYTF. The CDR3 bases are TGTGCCAGCACCGTTGGGACGGCCGCAGGGGATGGCTACACCTTC.

The chain is built from TRBV19 and TRBJ2-1; weak D call: TRBD2 (5 bases). Germline V gene sequence: CDR1 LNHDA, CDR2 SQIVND (reference sequence). The CDR3 sequence is 14 residues long. Trimming stripped 3 bases from V and 8 bases from J, with 14 bases between. The CDR3 is CASSIRASRDEQFF. CDR3 nucleotides: TGTGCCAGTAGTATCCGGGCGTCGAGGGATGAGCAGTTCTTC.

The J gene is TRBJ2-3, the V gene TRBV7-9; D unclear. CDR1 is SEHNR and CDR2 is FQNEAQ in the germline V gene (reference sequence). The CDR3 loop spans 17 amino acids. The V gene lost 2 bases and the J gene lost 1 base, with 16 bases spanning the gap. In DNA, the CDR3 is TGTGCCAGCAGCTTAAGGGCAGGCGAATCCCGCACAGATACGCAGTATTTT. As protein: CASSLRAGESRTDTQYF.

The chain carries TRBV14 and TRBJ2-5; TRBD2 matches 9 bases. The CDR3 extends over 15 amino acids. J gave up 0 bases and V 6 bases, and 5 bases lay outside the gene matches. In germline, CDR1 is SGHDN, CDR2 FVKESK. The DNA of the CDR3 is TGTGCCAGCAGTCGGACTAGCGTTTACCAAGAGACCCAGTACTTC. Translating it yields CASSRTSVYQETQYF.

This chain uses TRBV4-3 with TRBJ2-1; no clear D gene. The germline gives CDR1 LGHNA, CDR2 YSLEER. V was cut by 3 bases and J by 6 bases, with 15 bases left in between. CDR3 length equals 15 residues. The CDR3 nucleotides are TGCGCCAGCAGCCAGGATATAGGCGAGAGCAATGAGCAGTTCTTC. Protein product: CASSQDIGESNEQFF.

The V call is TRBV4-3, the J call TRBJ1-1; no clear D. Between the trimmed V and J ends, which lost 1 base and 0 bases, there was a span of 18 bases. The CDR3 contains 18 residues. The V gene's germline CDR1 is LGHNA and CDR2 YSLEER. The CDR3 coding sequence is TGCGCCAGCAGCCAAGGTCCGTTAAGATCCTCCATGAACACTGAAGCTTTCTTT. Its protein product is CASSQGPLRSSMNTEAFF.